This T cell receptor beta chain came from a study of shared clonotypes between healthy human individuals. Study at large: Each donor contributed plates that comprised three CD4 naive, three CD4 memory, two CD8 naive and one CD8 memory. General study findings and limits: Of the naive CD4 clonotypes, around 5.2% were shared across four donors. Memory subsets generally showed smaller estimated richness than naive subsets did.

A 200 ng quantity of DNA, tens of thousands of T cell genomes, went into the sorted-subset replicate PCRs. TCRdb's table, derived via immunoSEQ multiplex PCR, lists solely in-frame clones and lacks some. The sample has roughly 2.5 million clones, approximately 90% seen once. In the case of this clone: As yet, its antigen is unknown.

This clonotype was obtained from a man in his late teens or twenties in good health. Input material: naive CD4+ T cells sorted from blood. The subset denotes: CD45RA+ positively selected.

DNA for the CDR3: TGTGCCAGCAGCCCACATCGGACTAGCGGGCCCACCGGGGAGCTGTTTTTT. Translation gives CASSPHRTSGPTGELFF. This chain links TRBV11-3 with TRBJ2-2; 11 bases are a match to TRBD2. This CDR3 has 17 residues. J was trimmed by 4 bases and V by 5 bases; bases with no gene match: 9. Germline lookup yields CDR1 SGHNT and CDR2 YENEEA.